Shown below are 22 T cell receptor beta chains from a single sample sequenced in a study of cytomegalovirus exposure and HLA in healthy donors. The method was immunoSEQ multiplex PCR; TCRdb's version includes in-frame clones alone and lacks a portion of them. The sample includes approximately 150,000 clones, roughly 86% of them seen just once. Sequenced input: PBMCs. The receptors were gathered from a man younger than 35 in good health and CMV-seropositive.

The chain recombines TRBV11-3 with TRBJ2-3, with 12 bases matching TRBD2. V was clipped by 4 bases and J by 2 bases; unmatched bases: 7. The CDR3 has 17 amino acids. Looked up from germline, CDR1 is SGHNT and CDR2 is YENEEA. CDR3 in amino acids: CASSSHLAGGFTDTQYF. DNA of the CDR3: TGTGCCAGCAGCTCACACCTAGCGGGAGGGTTCACAGATACGCAGTATTTT. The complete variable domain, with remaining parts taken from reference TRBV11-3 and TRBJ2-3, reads EAGVVQSPRYKIIEKKQPVAFWCNPISGHNTLYWYLQNLGQGPELLIRYENEEAVDDSQLPKDRFSAERLKGVDSTLKIQPAELGDSAVYLCASSSHLAGGFTDTQYFGPGTRLTVL.

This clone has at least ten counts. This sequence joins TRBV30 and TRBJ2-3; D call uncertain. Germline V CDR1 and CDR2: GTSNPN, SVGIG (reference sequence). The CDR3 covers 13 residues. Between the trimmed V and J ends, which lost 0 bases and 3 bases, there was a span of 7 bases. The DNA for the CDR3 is TGTGCCTGGAGTGTCTACTCAACAGATACGCAGTATTTT. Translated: CAWSVYSTDTQYF.

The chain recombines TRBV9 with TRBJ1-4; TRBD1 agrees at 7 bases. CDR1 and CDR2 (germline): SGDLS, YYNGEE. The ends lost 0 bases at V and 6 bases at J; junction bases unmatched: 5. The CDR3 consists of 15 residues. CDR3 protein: CASSVDETGYEKLFF. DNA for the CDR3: TGTGCCAGCAGCGTAGATGAGACAGGGTATGAAAAACTGTTTTTT.

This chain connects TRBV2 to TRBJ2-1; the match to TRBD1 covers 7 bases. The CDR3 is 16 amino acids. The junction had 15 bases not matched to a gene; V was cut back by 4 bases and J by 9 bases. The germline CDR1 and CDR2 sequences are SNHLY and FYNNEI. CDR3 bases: TGTGCCAGCAGTGGGAGTAAGAGGGGGCCGTTCAGTGAGCAGTTCTTC. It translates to CASSGSKRGPFSEQFF.

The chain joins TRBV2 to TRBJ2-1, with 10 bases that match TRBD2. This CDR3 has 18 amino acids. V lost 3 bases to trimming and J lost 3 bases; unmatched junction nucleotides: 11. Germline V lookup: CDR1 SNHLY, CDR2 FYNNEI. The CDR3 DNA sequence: TGTGCCAGCAGTGACCCCGCCCCCTCTAGCGGGAGCTACAATGAGCAGTTCTTC. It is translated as CASSDPAPSSGSYNEQFF.

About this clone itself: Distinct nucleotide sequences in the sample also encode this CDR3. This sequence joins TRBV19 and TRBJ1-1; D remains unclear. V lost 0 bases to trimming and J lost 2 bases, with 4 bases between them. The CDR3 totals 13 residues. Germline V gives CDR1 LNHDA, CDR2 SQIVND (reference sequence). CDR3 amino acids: CASSIDRNTEAFF. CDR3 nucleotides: TGTGCCAGTAGTATAGACAGAAACACTGAAGCTTTCTTT. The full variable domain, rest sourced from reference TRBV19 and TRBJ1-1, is DGGITQSPKYLFRKEGQNVTLSCEQNLNHDAMYWYRQDPGQGLRLIYYSQIVNDFQKGDIAEGYSVSREKKESFPLTVTSAQKNPTAFYLCASSIDRNTEAFFGQGTRLTVV.

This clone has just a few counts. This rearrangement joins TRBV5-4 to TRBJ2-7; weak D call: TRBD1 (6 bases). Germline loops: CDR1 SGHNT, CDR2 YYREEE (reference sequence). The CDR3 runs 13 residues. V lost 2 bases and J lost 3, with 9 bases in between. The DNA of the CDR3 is TGTGCCAGCAGCTTCTCCAGGGGCTACGAGCAGTACTTC. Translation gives CASSFSRGYEQYF.

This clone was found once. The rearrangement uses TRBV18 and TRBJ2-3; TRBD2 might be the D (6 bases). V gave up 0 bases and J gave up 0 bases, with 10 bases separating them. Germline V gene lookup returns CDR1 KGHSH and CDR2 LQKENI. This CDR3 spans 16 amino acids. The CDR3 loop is CASSPPDGTSTDTQYF. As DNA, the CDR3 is TGTGCCAGCTCACCACCAGACGGGACTAGCACAGATACGCAGTATTTT.

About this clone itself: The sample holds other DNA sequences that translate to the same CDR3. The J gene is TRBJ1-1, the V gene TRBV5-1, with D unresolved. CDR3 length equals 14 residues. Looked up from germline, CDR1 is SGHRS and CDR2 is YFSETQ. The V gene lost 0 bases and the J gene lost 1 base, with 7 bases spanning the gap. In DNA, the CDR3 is TGCGCCAGCAGCTTGGACAGCCGGAACACTGAAGCTTTCTTT. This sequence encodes CASSLDSRNTEAFF.

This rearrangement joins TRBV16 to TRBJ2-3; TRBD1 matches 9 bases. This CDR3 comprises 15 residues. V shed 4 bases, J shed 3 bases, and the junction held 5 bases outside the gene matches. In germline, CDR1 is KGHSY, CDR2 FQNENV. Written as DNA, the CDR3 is TGTGCCAGCAGCCTGGGACAGGGACCAACAGATACGCAGTATTTT. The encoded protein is CASSLGQGPTDTQYF.

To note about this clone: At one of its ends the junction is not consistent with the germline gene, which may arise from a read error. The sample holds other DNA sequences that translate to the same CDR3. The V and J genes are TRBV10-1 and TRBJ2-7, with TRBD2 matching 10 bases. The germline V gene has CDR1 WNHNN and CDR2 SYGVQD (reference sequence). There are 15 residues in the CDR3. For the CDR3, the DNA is TGCGCCAGTAGTGGTTCCACTAGCGGGAACTACGAGCAGTACTTC. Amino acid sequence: CASSGSTSGNYEQYF.

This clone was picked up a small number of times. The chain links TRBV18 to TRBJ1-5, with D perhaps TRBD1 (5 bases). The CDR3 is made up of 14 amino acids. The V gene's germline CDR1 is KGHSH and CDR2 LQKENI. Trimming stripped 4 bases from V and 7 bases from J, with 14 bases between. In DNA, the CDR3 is TGTGCCAGCTCACGCGACAGCTCTCTCCAGCCCCAGCATTTT. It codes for CASSRDSSLQPQHF.

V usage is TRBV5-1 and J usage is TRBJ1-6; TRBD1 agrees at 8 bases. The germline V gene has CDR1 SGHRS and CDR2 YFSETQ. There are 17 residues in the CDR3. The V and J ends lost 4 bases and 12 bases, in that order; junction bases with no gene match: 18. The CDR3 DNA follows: TGCGCCAGCAGCCCGGGACAGGCTAAACCTGGGTCTATACCCCTCCACTTT. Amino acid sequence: CASSPGQAKPGSIPLHF.

In DNA, the CDR3 is TGCGCCAGCAGCTTGGCCGTTTCTGGACAGGCCGCAGGTGGCTACACCTTC. It specifies CASSLAVSGQAAGGYTF. The rearrangement joins TRBV5-1 to TRBJ1-2; 7 bases are a match to TRBD1. This CDR3 contains 17 residues. After removal of 0 bases from V and 7 bases from J, the junction contained 15 bases not matched to a gene. CDR1 and CDR2 (germline): SGHRS, YFSETQ.

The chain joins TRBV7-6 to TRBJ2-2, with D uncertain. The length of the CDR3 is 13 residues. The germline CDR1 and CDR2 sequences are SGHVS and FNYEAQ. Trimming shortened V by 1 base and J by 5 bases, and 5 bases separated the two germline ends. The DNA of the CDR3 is TGTGCCAGCAGCTTAGGAGCGACCGGGGAGCTGTTTTTT. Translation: CASSLGATGELFF.

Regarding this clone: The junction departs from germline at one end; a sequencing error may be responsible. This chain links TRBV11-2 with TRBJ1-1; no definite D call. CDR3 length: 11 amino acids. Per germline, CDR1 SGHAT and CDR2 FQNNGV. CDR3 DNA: TGTGCCAGCAGCTTAGGGGAGGATAGGAACTTT. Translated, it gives CASSLGEDRNF.

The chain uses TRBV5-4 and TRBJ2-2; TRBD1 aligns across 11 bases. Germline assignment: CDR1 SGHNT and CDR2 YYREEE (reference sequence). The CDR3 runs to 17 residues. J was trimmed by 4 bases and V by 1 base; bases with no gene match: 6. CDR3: CASSLPPGQGGTGELFF. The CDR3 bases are TGTGCCAGCAGCTTGCCTCCGGGACAGGGGGGCACCGGGGAGCTGTTTTTT.

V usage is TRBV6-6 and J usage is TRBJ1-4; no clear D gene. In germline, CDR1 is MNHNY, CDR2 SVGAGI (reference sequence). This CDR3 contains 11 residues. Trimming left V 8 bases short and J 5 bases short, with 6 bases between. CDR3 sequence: CASAQNEKLFF. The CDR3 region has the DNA TGTGCCAGCGCTCAGAATGAAAAACTGTTTTTT.

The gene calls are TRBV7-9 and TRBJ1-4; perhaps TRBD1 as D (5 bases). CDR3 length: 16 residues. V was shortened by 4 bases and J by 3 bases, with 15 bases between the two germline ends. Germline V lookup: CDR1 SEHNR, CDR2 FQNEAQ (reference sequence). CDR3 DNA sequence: TGTGCCAGCAGCTCTGGGGGGGTACCAGCTAATGAAAAACTGTTTTTT. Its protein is CASSSGGVPANEKLFF.

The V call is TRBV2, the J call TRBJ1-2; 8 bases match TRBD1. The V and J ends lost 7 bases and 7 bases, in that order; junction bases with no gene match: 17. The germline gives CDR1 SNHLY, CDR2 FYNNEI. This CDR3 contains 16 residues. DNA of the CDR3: TGTGCCAGCAATCCCGGTTTCCTCGGACAGGGTAGTGGCTACACCTTC. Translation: CASNPGFLGQGSGYTF.

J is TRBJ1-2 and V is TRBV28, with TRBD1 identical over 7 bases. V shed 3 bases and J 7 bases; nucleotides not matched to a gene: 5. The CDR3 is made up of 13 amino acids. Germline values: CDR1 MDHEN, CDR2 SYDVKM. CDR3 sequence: CASSLTGQGGYTF. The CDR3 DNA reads TGTGCCAGCAGTTTGACAGGGCAAGGTGGCTACACCTTC.

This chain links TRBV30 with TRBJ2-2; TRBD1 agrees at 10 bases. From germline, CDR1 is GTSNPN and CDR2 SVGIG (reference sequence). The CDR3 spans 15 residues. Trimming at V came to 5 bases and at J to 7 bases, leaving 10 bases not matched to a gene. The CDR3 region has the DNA TGTGCCTGGGGACCGGGACAGGGGTTCGACGGGGAGCTGTTTTTT. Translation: CAWGPGQGFDGELFF.